The 27 T cell receptor beta chains in this list originate from one sample, sequenced in a study of Tregs in tolerant kidney transplant recipients. Clones were read by immunoSEQ multiplex PCR, and TCRdb kept only the in-frame ones, dropping some. The sample records roughly 18,000 clones, 75% to 85% being singletons. Sequencing was done on a sample of Tregs from blood. The origin of the receptors is a human donor in good health.

The rearrangement uses TRBV11-3 and TRBJ2-7; D ambiguous. The V end lost 2 bases, the J end lost 3 bases, and 2 bases lay between the germline ends. Germline assignment: CDR1 SGHNT and CDR2 YENEEA. The CDR3 length is 11 residues. Written as DNA, the CDR3 is TGTGCCAGCAGCTTAAACTACGAGCAGTACTTC. Translation gives CASSLNYEQYF.

This rearrangement joins TRBV6-5 to TRBJ1-1, with 10 bases fitting TRBD1. CDR3 length: 14 residues. Losses at the gene ends were 3 bases for V and 8 bases for J; bases not matched to a gene: 6. The germline V gene encodes CDR1 MNHEY and CDR2 SVGAGI. The CDR3 loop reads CASSYGDRGQEAFF. CDR3 in DNA: TGTGCCAGCAGTTATGGCGACAGGGGGCAGGAAGCTTTCTTT.

The chain joins TRBV7-2 to TRBJ2-3; 9 nucleotides match TRBD2. V was clipped by 4 bases and J by 4 bases; unmatched bases: 3. CDR1 is SGHTA, CDR2 FQGNSA, per germline. This CDR3 comprises 14 residues. The CDR3 DNA sequence: TGTGCCAGCAGCTCTAGGACTAGCGCAGATACGCAGTATTTT. It is translated as CASSSRTSADTQYF.

This clone was found a few times. This sequence joins TRBV7-9 and TRBJ1-2; no reliable D call. The CDR3 has 16 amino acids. The V end was cut by 1 base, the J end by 4 bases, with 16 bases between. Germline CDR1 is SEHNR and CDR2 is FQNEAQ (reference sequence). CDR3 DNA sequence: TGTGCCAGCAGCTTAGGAGCTTGGGAAGCGGGCTATGGCTACACCTTC. It translates to CASSLGAWEAGYGYTF.

The gene calls are TRBV28 and TRBJ2-3, with 11 bases fitting TRBD2. With 6 bases clipped from V and 0 bases from J, the junction kept 11 bases outside the gene matches. This CDR3 is 18 amino acids long. Germline V gene data show CDR1 as MDHEN and CDR2 as SYDVKM. The CDR3 spells CASSPRLGTSGSTDTQYF. DNA of the CDR3: TGTGCCAGCAGCCCTCGTTTGGGGACTAGCGGTAGCACAGATACGCAGTATTTT.

The chain carries TRBV2 and TRBJ2-5; TRBD1 agrees at 7 bases. The V segment lost 6 bases and the J segment 5 bases; nucleotides outside the gene matches: 12. Germline V lookup: CDR1 SNHLY, CDR2 FYNNEI. The CDR3 totals 15 residues. The CDR3, as DNA: TGTGCCAGCAGCCCAGGGACAGCGTTTGGGGAGACCCAGTACTTC. Protein: CASSPGTAFGETQYF.

J is TRBJ2-1 and V is TRBV9; 9 nucleotides line up with TRBD1. Germline V gene data show CDR1 as SGDLS and CDR2 as YYNGEE. The CDR3 contains 15 residues. The V segment lost 3 bases and the J segment 3 bases; nucleotides outside the gene matches: 4. CDR3: CASSALGQGYNEQFF. For the CDR3, the DNA is TGTGCCAGCAGCGCTCTGGGACAGGGCTACAATGAGCAGTTCTTC.

The chain links TRBV4-1 to TRBJ2-3, with 8 positions matching TRBD2. V was pared by 0 bases and J by 3 bases, with 5 bases of the junction left unmatched. CDR1 MGHRA and CDR2 YSYEKL come from the germline V gene. This CDR3 comprises 16 residues. This CDR3 reads CASSQEQASGTDTQYF. The DNA for the CDR3 is TGCGCCAGCAGCCAAGAGCAGGCTAGCGGGACAGATACGCAGTATTTT.

The CDR3 sequence: CASSAGQGRYNEQFF. The CDR3 DNA sequence: TGTGCCAGCAGCGCGGGACAGGGGAGGTACAATGAGCAGTTCTTC. This chain links TRBV9 with TRBJ2-1, with 10 nucleotides matching TRBD1. The CDR3 runs 15 residues. With V trimmed by 3 bases and J by 4 bases, 4 bases remained unmatched. Germline assignment: CDR1 SGDLS and CDR2 YYNGEE. Filled out from reference TRBV9 and TRBJ2-1, the complete variable domain reads DSGVTQTPKHLITATGQRVTLRCSPRSGDLSVYWYQQSLDQGLQFLIQYYNGEERAKGNILERFSAQQFPDLHSELNLSSLELGDSALYFCASSAGQGRYNEQFFGPGTRLTVL.

This rearrangement joins TRBV6-5 to TRBJ1-4; D uncertain. This CDR3 is built from 14 residues. Trimming removed 1 base at V and 6 bases at J, with 9 bases between. Germline V gene sequence: CDR1 MNHEY, CDR2 SVGAGI. CDR3 loop: CASSYFAWDEKLFF. The DNA for the CDR3 is TGTGCCAGCAGTTACTTTGCCTGGGATGAAAAACTGTTTTTT.

The rearrangement joins TRBV5-4 to TRBJ2-7; D tentatively fits TRBD1 or TRBD2 (5 bases each). V dropped 4 bases and J dropped 7 bases, with 24 bases sitting between them. CDR1 is SGHNT and CDR2 is YYREEE in the germline V gene (reference sequence). This CDR3 is 16 amino acids long. The CDR3 here is CASSPPTGPLRGEQYF. The CDR3 DNA follows: TGTGCCAGCAGCCCGCCAACGGGACCCCTGAGAGGAGAGCAGTACTTC.

This chain uses TRBV4-2 with TRBJ1-3; D is ambiguous. CDR1 and CDR2 (germline): LGHNA, YNFKEQ. V lost 0 bases to trimming and J lost 8 bases, with 8 bases between them. This CDR3 is 13 amino acids long. CDR3 coding DNA: TGTGCCAGCAGCCAAGATTTAAGTGACACCATATATTTT. Translated, it gives CASSQDLSDTIYF.

The rearrangement uses TRBV5-1 and TRBJ2-1; 8 bases match TRBD2. The ends lost 4 bases at V and 7 bases at J; junction bases unmatched: 13. The germline CDR1 and CDR2 sequences are SGHRS and YFSETQ. The CDR3 consists of 16 residues. DNA of the CDR3: TGCGCCAGCAGCCTCTGGGGGGCGGGAGGAGGGAATGAGCAGTTCTTC. It codes for CASSLWGAGGGNEQFF.

V is TRBV11-3 and J is TRBJ2-3; maybe TRBD1 (6 bases). This CDR3 spans 15 amino acids. Trimming stripped 3 bases from V and 0 bases from J, with 10 bases between. The germline CDR1 and CDR2 sequences are SGHNT and YENEEA. In DNA, the CDR3 is TGTGCCAGCAGCTTGGGGGCTGTAAGCACAGATACGCAGTATTTT. Protein product: CASSLGAVSTDTQYF.

The genes are TRBV4-1 and TRBJ1-4; D ambiguous. Germline values: CDR1 MGHRA, CDR2 YSYEKL. The CDR3 has 17 residues. V lost 0 bases and J 0 bases, leaving 11 bases between the germline ends. CDR3 bases: TGCGCCAGCAGCCAAGATGCGGGAGGTGCAACTAATGAAAAACTGTTTTTT. Residues: CASSQDAGGATNEKLFF.

The rearrangement uses TRBV5-1 and TRBJ2-7; 7 positions match TRBD2. Trimming cost V 3 bases and J 2 bases; bases outside gene matches: 14. The germline gives CDR1 SGHRS, CDR2 YFSETQ. This CDR3 comprises 17 residues. This CDR3 is CASSSGAGVGAPYEQYF. In DNA form, the CDR3 reads TGCGCCAGCAGCTCCGGCGCGGGAGTGGGAGCTCCCTACGAGCAGTACTTC.

The rearrangement uses TRBV4-1 and TRBJ1-2; D is uncertain. V lost 0 bases and J lost 0, with 5 bases in between. This CDR3 has 14 amino acids. Germline-derived CDR1 and CDR2 are MGHRA and YSYEKL. As DNA, the CDR3 is TGCGCCAGCAGCCAAGATAGAACTAACTATGGCTACACCTTC. It codes for CASSQDRTNYGYTF.

The CDR3 spells CASSPQGFTEAFF. Here the CDR3 DNA reads TGCGCCAGCAGCCCCCAGGGCTTCACTGAAGCTTTCTTT. The V call is TRBV4-3, the J call TRBJ1-1; tentatively, D is TRBD1 (5 bases). The V end was cut by 4 bases, the J end by 4 bases, with 10 bases between. The length of the CDR3 is 13 residues. Germline V gives CDR1 LGHNA, CDR2 YSLEER.

This sequence joins TRBV7-9 and TRBJ2-5; maybe TRBD1 (6 bases). Germline V lookup: CDR1 SEHNR, CDR2 FQNEAQ (reference sequence). The CDR3 has 18 residues. Trimming shortened V by 1 base and J by 4 bases, and 22 bases separated the two germline ends. In DNA form, the CDR3 reads TGTGCCAGCAGCTTAGATATCTGGGGACACAGAGAGGGAGAGACCCAGTACTTC. It encodes CASSLDIWGHREGETQYF.

The chain couples TRBV7-2 to TRBJ2-7, with 7 nucleotides matching TRBD1. J lost 2 bases, V lost 1 base, and 5 bases had no gene match. The CDR3 runs 15 residues. Germline values: CDR1 SGHTA, CDR2 FQGNSA. CDR3 in DNA: TGTGCCAGCAGCTTAGTAGGGGGCCGGACCTACGAGCAGTACTTC. Translated: CASSLVGGRTYEQYF.

The V and J genes are TRBV5-1 and TRBJ2-1; D unclear. V shed 0 bases and J shed 3 bases, with 10 bases lying between them. CDR1 and CDR2 (germline): SGHRS, YFSETQ. The CDR3 runs 15 residues. The DNA of the CDR3 is TGCGCCAGCAGCTTGGAAGGGCTCAACTACAATGAGCAGTTCTTC. Amino acid sequence: CASSLEGLNYNEQFF.

This clone was counted a single time. The chain couples TRBV6-1 to TRBJ1-1; possibly TRBD1 for D (5 bases). CDR1 is MNHNS and CDR2 is SASEGT in the germline V gene. The CDR3 contains 14 residues. Trimming took off 2 bases at V and 6 bases at J, with 13 bases between the two ends. In DNA form, the CDR3 reads TGTGCCAGCAGTGAACCGGGGCGGAGCGCTGAAGCTTTCTTT. The encoded protein is CASSEPGRSAEAFF.

This clone was picked up a small number of times. This chain joins TRBV29-1 and TRBJ1-1; D not resolved. The germline gives CDR1 SQVTM, CDR2 ANQGSEA. The germline V and J ends were trimmed by 7 bases and 0 bases, with 15 bases remaining between them. CDR3 size: 14 residues. The CDR3 sequence: CSARVQNMNTEAFF. The CDR3 nucleotides read TGCAGCGCTCGGGTACAGAATATGAACACTGAAGCTTTCTTT.

The rearrangement uses TRBV5-1 and TRBJ2-5; 7 nucleotides agree with TRBD2. This CDR3 comprises 13 residues. V shed 3 bases and J 11 bases; nucleotides not matched to a gene: 10. In germline, CDR1 is SGHRS, CDR2 YFSETQ. CDR3: CASSSPGGLGQYF. The CDR3 DNA reads as TGCGCCAGCAGCTCCCCGGGGGGACTGGGACAGTACTTC. Based on the CDR3 plus reference TRBV5-1 and TRBJ2-5, the full variable domain is KAGVTQTPRYLIKTRGQQVTLSCSPISGHRSVSWYQQTPGQGLQFLFEYFSETQRNKGNFPGRFSGRQFSNSRSEMNVSTLELGDSALYLCASSSPGGLGQYFGPGTRLLVL.

This clone was picked up a small number of times. The V call is TRBV27, the J call TRBJ2-5, with unresolved D. CDR1 and CDR2 from the germline V gene are MNHEY and SMNVEV (reference sequence). The CDR3 is made up of 14 amino acids. Trimming left V 5 bases short and J 1 base short, with 11 bases between. CDR3 protein: CASSPRRSQETQYF. CDR3 nucleotides: TGTGCCAGCAGTCCTCGGCGCAGCCAAGAGACCCAGTACTTC.

CDR3 nucleotide sequence: TGTGCCAGCAGCTTATCACGGGAGGGCTGGGAGACCCAGTACTTC. It translates to CASSLSREGWETQYF. The chain is built from TRBV7-2 and TRBJ2-5, with 8 bases aligning to TRBD2. V lost 2 bases and J lost 5; bases outside the gene matches: 7. Looked up from germline, CDR1 is SGHTA and CDR2 is FQGNSA. CDR3 length: 15 residues.

This clone was seen more than once but under ten times. This chain uses TRBV9 with TRBJ1-3; D not resolved. The CDR3 covers 12 residues. V lost 0 bases and J 8 bases, leaving 6 bases between the germline ends. Looked up from germline, CDR1 is SGDLS and CDR2 is YYNGEE. The CDR3 nucleotides read TGTGCCAGCAGCGTAGCCGGTGACACCATATATTTT. It is translated as CASSVAGDTIYF.